Reported below is one T cell receptor (beta chain). The target antigen is unknown. This sample was taken from a study of Ad26.COV2.S vaccination and SARS-CoV-2 variants. Background on the study: Once, or twice with 56 days between doses, Ad26.COV2.S was given intramuscularly.

This table comes from immunoSEQ multiplex PCR, and its TCRdb copy is limited to in-frame clones, with some not included. The sample has roughly 350,000 clones; approximately 90% are singletons. This sample's treatment: 15 to 20 received Ad26.COV2.S at low or high dose, single or two shots; about 5 received placebo; per-sample allocation not given. Collection of the samples took place on day 63 after the first injection of vaccine or placebo. Study observations and caveats: Total T cell responses, in the TCR breadth and depth analyses, may have been underestimated. Vaccine and placebo recipients had similar non-spike TCR breadth.

CDR1 and CDR2 (germline): LNHDA, SQIVND (reference sequence). V gave up 0 bases and J gave up 4 bases; unmatched junction bases: 5. The CDR3 consists of 15 residues. This clonotype originated in a person aged 18-65 years who received the Ad26.COV2.S COVID-19 vaccine or a placebo. The chain has TRBV19 and TRBJ1-1, with 7 bases lining up with TRBD1. The starting material was peripheral blood, obtained in a trial of Ad26.COV2.S vaccine versus placebo. In DNA form, the CDR3 reads TGTGCCAGTAGTATAGATGCGGCAGGGGGCACTGAAGCTTTCTTT. It translates to CASSIDAAGGTEAFF. Variable domain in full (rest from reference TRBV19 and TRBJ1-1): DGGITQSPKYLFRKEGQNVTLSCEQNLNHDAMYWYRQDPGQGLRLIYYSQIVNDFQKGDIAEGYSVSREKKESFPLTVTSAQKNPTAFYLCASSIDAAGGTEAFFGQGTRLTVV.